The 15 T cell receptor beta chains below come from one sample, sequenced in a study of shared T cell receptors in the human thymus. The method was immunoSEQ multiplex PCR; TCRdb's version includes in-frame clones alone and lacks a portion of them. The table includes 600,000 to 900,000 clones, around 85% detected once. These data are also associated with another study on human thymus T cells.

Sequenced input: thymocytes. The source of these receptors is a girl in the first two years of life with a congenital heart defect.

The chain combines TRBV11-3 with TRBJ1-2, with D perhaps TRBD1 (6 bases). The CDR3 has 13 residues. Germline CDR1 reads SGHNT; CDR2 reads YENEEA. The V end lost 4 bases, the J end lost 4 bases, and 10 bases lay between the germline ends. The CDR3 sequence: CASSSGTPYGYTF. In nucleotides, the CDR3 is TGTGCCAGCAGCTCAGGGACACCCTATGGCTACACCTTC.

The chain employs TRBV7-9 and TRBJ1-2; maybe TRBD1 (5 bases). Deletions cut 1 base from V and 8 bases from J, with 14 bases between. The CDR3 contains 14 residues. The germline gives CDR1 SEHNR, CDR2 FQNEAQ (reference sequence). CDR3 residues: CASSLVGQGKGYTF. CDR3 nucleotide sequence: TGTGCCAGCAGCTTAGTAGGGCAGGGTAAAGGCTACACCTTC.

The CDR3 region is CASSLKVGKGQPQHF. In DNA, the CDR3 is TGTGCCAGCAGCTTAAAAGTAGGTAAGGGGCAGCCCCAGCATTTT. This rearrangement joins TRBV7-2 to TRBJ1-5; D is perhaps TRBD1 (5 bases). The V gene lost 2 bases and the J gene lost 7 bases, with 15 bases spanning the gap. CDR3 length equals 15 residues. From germline, CDR1 is SGHTA and CDR2 FQGNSA.

This sequence joins TRBV19 and TRBJ1-1; no definite D call. The germline gives CDR1 LNHDA, CDR2 SQIVND (reference sequence). This CDR3 is 14 amino acids long. V was clipped by 4 bases and J by 0 bases, with 9 bases between them. The CDR3 is CASSRAGMNTEAFF. DNA of the CDR3: TGTGCCAGTAGTAGGGCGGGTATGAACACTGAAGCTTTCTTT.

Here the CDR3 DNA reads TGTGCCAGTAGTATCCCCTTCACCAGGGACAGCCTTAAGATGGGTATCCACTACAATGAGCAGTTCTTC. This sequence encodes CASSIPFTRDSLKMGIHYNEQFF. The rearrangement links TRBV19 to TRBJ2-1, with 7 bases matching TRBD1. With V trimmed by 3 bases and J by 3 bases, 29 bases remained unmatched. CDR1 LNHDA and CDR2 SQIVND come from the germline V gene (reference sequence). The CDR3 extends over 23 amino acids.

The gene calls are TRBV6-1 and TRBJ2-7; 8 nucleotides match TRBD1. V dropped 1 base and J dropped 2; count of bases not matched to a gene: 7. CDR3 length equals 16 residues. Germline V CDR1 and CDR2: MNHNS, SASEGT. The CDR3 spells CASSEDWGQAAYEQYF. The CDR3 nucleotides are TGTGCCAGCAGTGAAGACTGGGGACAGGCCGCCTACGAGCAGTACTTC.

The CDR3, as DNA: TGTGCCAGCAGTGAACTGAGGGGGCAGTATGAAAAACTGTTTTTT. Its translation: CASSELRGQYEKLFF. The chain combines TRBV2 with TRBJ1-4, with TRBD1 matching 7 bases. Looked up from germline, CDR1 is SNHLY and CDR2 is FYNNEI. The ends lost 2 bases at V and 6 bases at J; junction bases unmatched: 6. The CDR3 has 15 residues. Full variable domain (missing parts from reference TRBV2 and TRBJ1-4): EPEVTQTPSHQVTQMGQEVILRCVPISNHLYFYWYRQILGQKVEFLVSFYNNEISEKSEIFDDQFSVERPDGSNFTLKIRSTKLEDSAMYFCASSELRGQYEKLFFGSGTQLSVL.

V and J are TRBV7-2 and TRBJ2-5; 9 bases are shared with TRBD2. Germline V gene lookup returns CDR1 SGHTA and CDR2 FQGNSA. This CDR3 has 16 residues. V lost 3 bases and J lost 0; bases outside the gene matches: 5. The CDR3: CASSFTSGRYQETQYF. CDR3 DNA sequence: TGTGCCAGCAGCTTTACTAGCGGGCGATACCAAGAGACCCAGTACTTC.

This clone has just a few counts. The V and J genes are TRBV4-1 and TRBJ2-6; TRBD1 might be the D (5 bases). Germline CDR1 reads MGHRA; CDR2 reads YSYEKL. The CDR3 is made up of 22 amino acids. V lost 1 base and J lost 4, with 29 bases in between. CDR3 in DNA: TGCGCCAGCAGCCAAGCCCCGCTCGCGAAGGGTAGGGTAAAGGGGGGGGCCAACGTCCTGACTTTC. It codes for CASSQAPLAKGRVKGGANVLTF.

The V gene is TRBV18, the J gene TRBJ2-7; D may be TRBD1 (6 bases). Germline V lookup: CDR1 KGHSH, CDR2 LQKENI. Trimming pared 6 bases from V and 2 bases from J, leaving 17 bases between. The CDR3 has 15 residues. The CDR3 nucleotides are TGTGCCAGCTCCCTCAGCGCAGGGGTTACCTACGAGCAGTACTTC. Translation gives CASSLSAGVTYEQYF.

The chain is built from TRBV7-9 and TRBJ1-1, with 9 bases that match TRBD1. Germline V gives CDR1 SEHNR, CDR2 FQNEAQ (reference sequence). V dropped 6 bases and J dropped 5; count of bases not matched to a gene: 4. This CDR3 has 13 amino acids. The CDR3 protein is CASRGTGKTEAFF. The CDR3 nucleotides are TGTGCCAGCAGGGGGACAGGGAAAACTGAAGCTTTCTTT. The full variable domain, in which reference TRBV7-9 and TRBJ1-1 provide the parts outside the CDR3, is DTGVSQNPRHKITKRGQNVTFRCDPISEHNRLYWYRQTLGQGPEFLTYFQNEAQLEKSRLLSDRFSAERPKGSFSTLEIQRTEQGDSAMYLCASRGTGKTEAFFGQGTRLTVV.

The CDR3 nucleotides read TGTGCCAGCAGTCCATCAGGGGGCGATCAGCCCCAGCATTTT. It encodes CASSPSGGDQPQHF. V and J are TRBV28 and TRBJ1-5; TRBD1 aligns across 8 bases. J gave up 5 bases and V 5 bases, and 5 bases lay outside the gene matches. There are 14 residues in the CDR3. Germline CDR1 reads MDHEN; CDR2 reads SYDVKM.

This clone was counted only a few times. The rearrangement links TRBV7-3 to TRBJ2-1, with D tentatively TRBD2 (7 bases). CDR1 and CDR2 (germline): SGHTA, FQGTGA. Trimming removed 1 base from V and 8 bases from J, with 24 bases in between. The CDR3 spans 18 residues. CDR3: CASSLSPTLATGGDEQFF. CDR3 nucleotide sequence: TGTGCCAGCAGCTTAAGCCCTACCCTAGCTACGGGGGGCGATGAGCAGTTCTTC.

The rearrangement links TRBV5-1 to TRBJ1-6; 9 bases line up with TRBD1. The germline V gene encodes CDR1 SGHRS and CDR2 YFSETQ. This CDR3 is 17 amino acids long. The junction had 14 bases not matched to a gene; V was cut back by 4 bases and J by 9 bases. The CDR3 DNA sequence: TGCGCCAGCAGCGTGGAGACAACCGGGACAGGGAGTTCACCCCTCCACTTT. As protein: CASSVETTGTGSSPLHF. Using reference TRBV5-1 and TRBJ1-6 for the parts outside the CDR3, the full variable domain is KAGVTQTPRYLIKTRGQQVTLSCSPISGHRSVSWYQQTPGQGLQFLFEYFSETQRNKGNFPGRFSGRQFSNSRSEMNVSTLELGDSALYLCASSVETTGTGSSPLHFGNGTRLTVT.

This clone showed up just once. The V and J genes are TRBV4-3 and TRBJ2-2; 8 bases agree with TRBD2. CDR1 LGHNA and CDR2 YSLEER come from the germline V gene. The CDR3 loop spans 16 amino acids. The V and J ends lost 0 bases and 1 base, in that order; junction bases with no gene match: 1. The CDR3 DNA is TGCGCCAGCAGCCAAGACCTAGCGGGGAACACCGGGGAGCTGTTTTTT. Its translation is CASSQDLAGNTGELFF.